The clone carrying this T cell receptor beta chain showed up just a few times. Its antigen remains unknown. The CDR3 is made up of 15 amino acids. Germline CDR1 and CDR2: MGHRA and YSYEKL. J gave up 7 bases and V 1 base, and 6 bases lay outside the gene matches. This sample stems from a study of T cell repertoires in cytomegalovirus infection. Study-level background: CMV epitopes that were recently identified and HLA-C-restricted were used alongside well-studied HLA-B-restricted ones. Based on public TCR beta signatures, there were indications of CMV infection and of a matching HLA type. The study's findings and limits: Of the TCR beta families, the public ones yielded a cumulative frequency that identified carriers of CMV plus the relevant HLA. The study found HLA-C-restricted CMV-specific TCR beta clonotypes dominating the ex vivo response.

TCRdb re-derived calls from the reads in MiXCR, one entry per CDR3 protein. The data contain roughly 45,000 distinct CDR3 sequences, about a fifth of them singletons. The source of this sequence is a human donor in good health (CMV status not recorded). Some clones in this sample may be carry-over from other donors' samples. The chain combines TRBV4-1 with TRBJ2-7, with 11 bases identical to TRBD2. The sample in question was CD8+ T cells from cultured PBMCs, obtained from culture after CMV antigen stimulation. The CDR3 nucleotides read TGCGCCAGCAGCCAAGTACTAGCGGGAGATTATGAGCAGTACTTC. This sequence encodes CASSQVLAGDYEQYF.